Listed here is a single TCR beta chain. Its specificity is not known. Execution of the assay was at deep level. TCRdb keeps only in-frame clones here, not all; method: immunoSEQ multiplex PCR. The table has 550,000 to 750,000 clones, roughly 94% seen once; the top ten hold approximately 25%. These data originate in a study of shared clonotypes between healthy human individuals. Across the whole study: A few men and a couple of women, aged 18 to 49, were donors. The study's findings and limits: Rarefaction gave evidence that sorted-subset sequencing remained incomplete despite large depth. Sharing across four donors was highest in naive CD4 (roughly 5%) and lowest in memory CD8 (about 0.4%).

Naive CD8 populations comprised CD45RO-negative cells positively selected for CCR7, excluding terminally differentiated effector memory CD45RA+ cells. The J segment lost 4 bases and the V segment lost 7 bases, leaving 6 bases of the junction unmatched. Looked up from germline, CDR1 is SQVTM and CDR2 is ANQGSEA. The CDR3 sequence is 12 residues long. The V gene is TRBV29-1, the J gene TRBJ2-7, with 8 bases fitting TRBD1. The sequencing sample was made of naive CD8+ T cells sorted from blood. This TCR came from a young man in good health. CDR3: CSGGTGGYEQYF. The CDR3 DNA follows: TGCAGCGGAGGCACAGGGGGATACGAGCAGTACTTC.